One and the same sample provided the 16 T cell receptor beta chains below, sequenced in a study of T cell repertoires in cytomegalovirus infection. TCRdb analysed the reads with MiXCR anew, one entry per CDR3 protein. This sample has more than 150,000 distinct CDR3 sequences; around 20% occur once, and the top ten carry roughly 2.9%. Sequencing used PBMCs. Source of these receptors: a human donor in good health (CMV status not recorded). Some clones in this sample may be carry-over from other donors' samples.

With regard to this clonotype: This may be a read error: a much more frequent sequence differs by one nucleotide. The chain couples TRBV7-9 to TRBJ2-5; possibly TRBD2 for D (5 bases). The germline V and J ends were trimmed by 4 bases and 1 base, with 13 bases remaining between them. Germline CDR1 reads SEHNR; CDR2 reads FQNEAQ (reference sequence). CDR3 length equals 15 residues. In DNA form, the CDR3 reads TGTGCCAGCAGCTGCACCTCGGGGTTCCAAGAGACCCAGTACTTC. It is translated as CASSCTSGFQETQYF. Full variable domain (remainder filled in from reference TRBV7-9 and TRBJ2-5): DTGVSQNPRHKITKRGQNVTFRCDPISEHNRLYWYRQTLGQGPEFLTYFQNEAQLEKSRLLSDRFSAERPKGSFSTLEIQRTEQGDSAMYLCASSCTSGFQETQYFGPGTRLLVL.

This clonotype was observed a single time. The V gene is TRBV19, the J gene TRBJ1-1; no definite D call. Germline assignment: CDR1 LNHDA and CDR2 SQIVND (reference sequence). The CDR3 is 13 residues long. The germline V and J ends were trimmed by 9 bases and 4 bases, with 15 bases remaining between them. The CDR3 is CASRTRGATEAFF. The CDR3 nucleotides are TGTGCCAGCCGCACCCGAGGAGCCACTGAAGCTTTCTTT.

J is TRBJ2-1 and V is TRBV7-6; the match to TRBD2 covers 12 bases. The CDR3 extends over 17 amino acids. Germline V lookup: CDR1 SGHVS, CDR2 FNYEAQ. With 5 bases clipped from V and 1 base from J, the junction kept 6 bases outside the gene matches. The CDR3 DNA reads TGTGCCAGCAGCGGGCTAGCGGGGGGGCGATCCTACAATGAGCAGTTCTTC. Its translation: CASSGLAGGRSYNEQFF.

This clonotype has only a few counts. The V gene is TRBV6-2 or TRBV6-3, the J gene TRBJ2-7, with D perhaps TRBD1 or TRBD2 (5 bases each). Germline-derived CDR1 and CDR2 are MNHEY and SVGEGT. Trimming removed 0 bases at V and 5 bases at J, with 14 bases between. The CDR3 runs 15 residues. Here the CDR3 reads CASSYSRGREHEQYF. As DNA, the CDR3 is TGTGCCAGCAGTTACTCCCGGGGCAGGGAACACGAGCAGTACTTC.

This clonotype was detected only once. V and J are TRBV15 and TRBJ1-1; D is unresolved. CDR3 size: 13 residues. Germline CDR1 and CDR2: LNHNV and YYDKDF (reference sequence). Deletions cut 0 bases from V and 8 bases from J, with 10 bases between. The CDR3 reads CATSREARTEAFF. In DNA form, the CDR3 reads TGTGCCACCAGCAGAGAGGCGAGGACCGAAGCTTTCTTT. The full variable domain, completed using reference TRBV15 and TRBJ1-1, is DAMVIQNPRYQVTQFGKPVTLSCSQTLNHNVMYWYQQKSSQAPKLLFHYYDKDFNNEADTPDNFQSRRPNTSFCFLDIRSPGLGDTAMYLCATSREARTEAFFGQGTRLTVV.

This clonotype appeared many times. The chain carries TRBV7-6 and TRBJ2-3, with D possibly TRBD2 on 5 matching bases. The CDR3 totals 15 residues. With 0 bases removed from V and 0 bases from J, the gap between germline ends came to 7 bases. Germline V gene data show CDR1 as SGHVS and CDR2 as FNYEAQ. CDR3 nucleotide sequence: TGTGCCAGCAGCTTAGCGGGCGGGAGCACAGATACGCAGTATTTT. This encodes CASSLAGGSTDTQYF. The full variable domain, its missing parts supplied by reference TRBV7-6 and TRBJ2-3, is GAGVSQSPRYKVTKRGQDVALRCDPISGHVSLYWYRQALGQGPEFLTYFNYEAQQDKSGLPNDRFSAERPEGSISTLTIQRTEQRDSAMYRCASSLAGGSTDTQYFGPGTRLTVL.

This clonotype was recorded at least ten times. The chain links TRBV7-9 to TRBJ2-7; weak D call: TRBD2 (6 bases). V lost 4 bases and J lost 3, with 13 bases in between. The CDR3 sequence is 14 residues long. CDR1 SEHNR and CDR2 FQNEAQ come from the germline V gene (reference sequence). The CDR3 loop is CASSSPPGVYEQYF. CDR3 sequence (DNA): TGTGCCAGCAGCTCCCCTCCGGGAGTCTACGAGCAGTACTTC.

This clonotype was counted between two and nine times. The gene calls are TRBV7-9 and TRBJ2-2; no clear D. The V gene's germline CDR1 is SEHNR and CDR2 FQNEAQ (reference sequence). This CDR3 region has 13 residues. The V and J ends lost 2 bases and 6 bases respectively, with 7 bases between them. CDR3 bases: TGTGCCAGCAGCTTATTGGACCCCGGGGAGCTGTTTTTT. Amino acid sequence: CASSLLDPGELFF.

This clonotype was found a few times. V and J are TRBV5-1 and TRBJ1-2; no definite D call. Looked up from germline, CDR1 is SGHRS and CDR2 is YFSETQ. The V and J ends lost 0 bases and 8 bases respectively, with 11 bases between them. The CDR3 length is 13 residues. The chain's CDR3 is CASSLDILEGYTF. In DNA, the CDR3 is TGCGCCAGCAGCTTGGACATCTTGGAAGGCTACACCTTC.

V is TRBV19 and J is TRBJ2-7; no definite D call. Germline V gives CDR1 LNHDA, CDR2 SQIVND (reference sequence). Trimming stripped 5 bases from V and 2 bases from J, with 13 bases between. The CDR3 extends over 14 amino acids. The DNA of the CDR3 is TGTGCCAGTAGTGTATCAGGATTTACCTACGAGCAGTACTTC. The encoded protein is CASSVSGFTYEQYF.

V and J are TRBV18 and TRBJ2-1; 10 nucleotides match TRBD1. Germline CDR1 reads KGHSH; CDR2 reads LQKENI. V lost 5 bases, J lost 0 bases, and 4 bases stayed unmatched. The CDR3 totals 16 residues. The CDR3 region has the DNA TGTGCCAGCTCAGACAGGGGGCAAAGCTCCTACAATGAGCAGTTCTTC. Translating it yields CASSDRGQSSYNEQFF.

This clonotype was seen at least ten times. This chain links TRBV5-6 with TRBJ2-7, with D unclear. This CDR3 is built from 16 residues. The germline CDR1 and CDR2 sequences are SGHDT and YYEEEE. Between the trimmed V and J ends, which lost 0 bases and 2 bases, there was a span of 15 bases. CDR3 loop: CASSLAVGLGTYEQYF. The CDR3 nucleotides read TGTGCCAGCAGCTTGGCGGTTGGCTTGGGGACCTACGAGCAGTACTTC.

The rearrangement links TRBV2 to TRBJ2-2; D ambiguous. The V and J ends lost 3 bases and 6 bases respectively, with 5 bases between them. Germline assignment: CDR1 SNHLY and CDR2 FYNNEI. This CDR3 has 12 amino acids. CDR3 amino acids: CASSEAAGELFF. CDR3 nucleotides: TGTGCCAGCAGTGAGGCGGCCGGGGAGCTGTTTTTT.

The table lists this clonotype with a count of one. This rearrangement joins TRBV5-4 to TRBJ2-5, with TRBD1 identical over 7 bases. CDR3 length equals 14 residues. The V gene end was trimmed by 6 bases and the J gene end by 2 bases; junction bases not matched to a gene: 7. Germline-derived CDR1 and CDR2 are SGHNT and YYREEE (reference sequence). The CDR3 DNA follows: TGTGCCAGCACCCCTGGGACAGAACAAGAGACCCAGTACTTC. It is translated as CASTPGTEQETQYF.

V usage is TRBV28 and J usage is TRBJ2-7, with D possibly being TRBD1 (6 bases). V shed 5 bases and J shed 3 bases, with 17 bases lying between them. The CDR3 runs 15 residues. The germline V gene has CDR1 MDHEN and CDR2 SYDVKM. CDR3 in amino acids: CASSLPSQGIYEQYF. CDR3 sequence (DNA): TGTGCCAGCAGTCTCCCCTCGCAGGGGATCTACGAGCAGTACTTC. Drawing the rest from reference TRBV28 and TRBJ2-7, the complete variable domain is DVKVTQSSRYLVKRTGEKVFLECVQDMDHENMFWYRQDPGLGLRLIYFSYDVKMKEKGDIPEGYSVSREKKERFSLILESASTNQTSMYLCASSLPSQGIYEQYFGPGTRLTVT.

This clonotype was recorded at least ten times. The V and J genes are TRBV2 and TRBJ2-4, with a possible D match to TRBD1 (5 bases). The CDR3 is made up of 13 amino acids. Trimming left V 6 bases short and J 4 bases short, with 10 bases between. Germline V gene sequence: CDR1 SNHLY, CDR2 FYNNEI. CDR3 bases: TGTGCCAGCAGCCTGGACACTAAAAACATTCAGTACTTC. Amino acid sequence: CASSLDTKNIQYF.